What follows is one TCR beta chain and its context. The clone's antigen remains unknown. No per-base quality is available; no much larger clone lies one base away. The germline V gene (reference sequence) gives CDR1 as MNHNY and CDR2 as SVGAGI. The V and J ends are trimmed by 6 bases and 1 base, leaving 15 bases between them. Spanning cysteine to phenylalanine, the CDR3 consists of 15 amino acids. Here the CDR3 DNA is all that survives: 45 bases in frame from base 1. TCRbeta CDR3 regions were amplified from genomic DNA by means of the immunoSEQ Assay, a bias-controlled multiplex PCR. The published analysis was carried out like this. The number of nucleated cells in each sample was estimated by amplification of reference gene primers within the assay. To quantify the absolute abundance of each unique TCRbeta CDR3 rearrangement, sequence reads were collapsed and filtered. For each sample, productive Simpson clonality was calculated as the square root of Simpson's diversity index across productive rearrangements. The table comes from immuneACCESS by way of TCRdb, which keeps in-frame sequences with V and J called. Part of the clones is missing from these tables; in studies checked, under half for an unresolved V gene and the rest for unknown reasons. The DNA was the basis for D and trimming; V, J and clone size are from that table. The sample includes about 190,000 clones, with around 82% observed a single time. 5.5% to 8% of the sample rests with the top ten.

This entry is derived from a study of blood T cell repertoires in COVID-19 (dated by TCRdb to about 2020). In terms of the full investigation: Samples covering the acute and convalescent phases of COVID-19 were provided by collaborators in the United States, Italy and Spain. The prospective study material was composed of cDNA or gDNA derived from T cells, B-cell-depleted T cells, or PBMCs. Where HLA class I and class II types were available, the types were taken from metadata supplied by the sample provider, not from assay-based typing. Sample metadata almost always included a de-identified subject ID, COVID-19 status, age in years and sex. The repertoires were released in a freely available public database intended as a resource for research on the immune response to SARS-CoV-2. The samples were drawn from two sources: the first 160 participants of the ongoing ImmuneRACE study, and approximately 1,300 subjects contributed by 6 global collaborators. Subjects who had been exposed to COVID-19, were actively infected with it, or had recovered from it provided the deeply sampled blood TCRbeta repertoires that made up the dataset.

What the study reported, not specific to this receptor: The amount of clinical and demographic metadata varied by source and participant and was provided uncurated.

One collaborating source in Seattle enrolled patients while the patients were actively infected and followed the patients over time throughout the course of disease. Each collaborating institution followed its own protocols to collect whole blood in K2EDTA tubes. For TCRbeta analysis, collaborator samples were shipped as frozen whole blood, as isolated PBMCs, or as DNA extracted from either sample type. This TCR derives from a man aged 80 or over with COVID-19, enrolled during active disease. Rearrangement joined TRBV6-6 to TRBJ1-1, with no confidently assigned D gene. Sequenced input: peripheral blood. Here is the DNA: TGTGCCAGCAGAGTGGCGGCGAGGAGGAACACTGAAGCTTTCTTT. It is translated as CASRVAARRNTEAFF.